Below, 18 T cell receptor beta chains from the same sample are listed, as sequenced in a study of T cell responses to AZD1222 COVID-19 vaccine. Sequenced by immunoSEQ multiplex PCR; TCRdb stores in-frame clones only, minus some. The data show some 150,000 clones, more than 85% seen once. Sequenced here: peripheral blood, sampled 28 days after the second AZD1222 dose. Source of these receptors: an adult who received the AZD1222 COVID-19 vaccine.

The chain has TRBV7-3 and TRBJ1-1; no firm D call. The CDR3 covers 13 residues. Germline lookup yields CDR1 SGHTA and CDR2 FQGTGA. The germline V and J ends were trimmed by 2 bases and 0 bases, with 4 bases remaining between them. In DNA, the CDR3 is TGTGCCAGCAGCTTATTAGTGAACACTGAAGCTTTCTTT. It encodes CASSLLVNTEAFF.

The V gene is TRBV19, the J gene TRBJ1-2; TRBD1 is a possible D gene (6 bases). The V gene lost 6 bases and the J gene lost 7 bases, with 12 bases spanning the gap. This CDR3 has 12 residues. The germline V gene has CDR1 LNHDA and CDR2 SQIVND (reference sequence). The DNA of the CDR3 is TGTGCCAGTAGGACACAGGGTATTGGCTACACCTTC. This sequence encodes CASRTQGIGYTF.

This clone was detected only once. The chain joins TRBV6-2 or TRBV6-3 to TRBJ1-1; no clear D gene. V lost 3 bases to trimming and J lost 8 bases, with 10 bases between them. The germline gives CDR1 MNHEY, CDR2 SVGEGT. This CDR3 has 12 amino acids. This chain's CDR3 is CASSYSRAEAFF. The CDR3, as DNA: TGTGCCAGCAGTTATAGTCGGGCCGAAGCTTTCTTT.

This chain connects TRBV12-3 or TRBV12-4 to TRBJ1-5, with D uncertain. V lost 7 bases and J lost 9, with 13 bases in between. This CDR3 contains 12 residues. DNA of the CDR3: TGTGCCAGCACCACGGACGGGAGGCCCCAGCATTTT. Residues: CASTTDGRPQHF.

The J gene is TRBJ1-5, the V gene TRBV4-1; D is uncertain. Germline CDR1 and CDR2: MGHRA and YSYEKL. Deletions cut 3 bases from V and 0 bases from J, with 9 bases between. This CDR3 spans 15 amino acids. DNA for the CDR3: TGCGCCAGCAGCCAGGACTACCATAGCAATCAGCCCCAGCATTTT. It encodes CASSQDYHSNQPQHF.

This clone was seen a single time. The rearrangement uses TRBV4-1 and TRBJ2-2; TRBD1 might be the D (5 bases). The CDR3 consists of 17 residues. Trimming left V 2 bases short and J 6 bases short, with 19 bases between. Germline V gene lookup returns CDR1 MGHRA and CDR2 YSYEKL. The CDR3 bases are TGCGCCAGCAGCCAAATCCCGCCCGGTTTGGGGCCCGGGGAGCTGTTTTTT. Translating gives CASSQIPPGLGPGELFF.

The chain couples TRBV5-1 to TRBJ2-5; 13 nucleotides align to TRBD2. Looked up from germline, CDR1 is SGHRS and CDR2 is YFSETQ. V gave up 4 bases and J gave up 0 bases; unmatched junction bases: 3. This CDR3 is 16 amino acids long. The CDR3 DNA is TGCGCCAGCAGCGGGGGACTAGCGGGGTACCAAGAGACCCAGTACTTC. Protein product: CASSGGLAGYQETQYF.

Here the CDR3 DNA reads TGCGCCAGCAGCTTGGACGTCTCGCGGGGGCTTAGACACGATACGCAGTATTTT. It yields the protein CASSLDVSRGLRHDTQYF. This sequence joins TRBV5-1 and TRBJ2-3, with TRBD2 as a possible D gene (7 bases). The ends were cut back, 0 bases at V and 6 bases at J, with 23 bases in the middle. The CDR3 is 18 residues long. CDR1 is SGHRS and CDR2 is YFSETQ in the germline V gene.

This rearrangement joins TRBV21-1 to TRBJ2-1; TRBD2 is the table's D call, not checked against the DNA. TRBV21-1 is a pseudogene locus. This CDR3 is built from 17 residues. The CDR3 bases are TGTGCCAGCAGCAAATTCTACCAGCGGGAGTTGATTCCTGAGCAGTTCTTC. Its protein is CASSKFYQRELIPEQFF.

V and J are TRBV7-2 and TRBJ2-3; D gene unclear. The germline V and J ends were trimmed by 8 bases and 5 bases, with 14 bases remaining between them. This CDR3 has 13 amino acids. Germline V lookup: CDR1 SGHTA, CDR2 FQGNSA. This CDR3 is CASSLNLVDTQYF. CDR3 DNA sequence: TGTGCCAGCTCCCTAAATTTGGTAGATACGCAGTATTTT.

This chain connects TRBV5-1 to TRBJ1-5; no definite D call. In germline, CDR1 is SGHRS, CDR2 YFSETQ. There are 14 residues in the CDR3. With 0 bases removed from V and 5 bases from J, the gap between germline ends came to 9 bases. CDR3: CASSLGTTDQPQHF. As DNA, the CDR3 is TGCGCCAGCAGCTTGGGGACTACAGATCAGCCCCAGCATTTT.

This clone was detected once. The chain joins TRBV7-2 to TRBJ2-1, with 10 bases identical to TRBD2. Unmatched junction bases numbered 6, after V lost 3 bases and J lost 4 bases. This CDR3 region has 16 residues. Germline V gene lookup returns CDR1 SGHTA and CDR2 FQGNSA. The CDR3 loop reads CASSFTSGNPYNEQFF. In nucleotides, the CDR3 is TGTGCCAGCAGCTTTACTAGCGGGAACCCATACAATGAGCAGTTCTTC. The variable domain in full, completed from reference TRBV7-2 and TRBJ2-1, reads GAGVSQSPSNKVTEKGKDVELRCDPISGHTALYWYRQSLGQGLEFLIYFQGNSAPDKSGLPSDRFSAERTGGSVSTLTIQRTQQEDSAVYLCASSFTSGNPYNEQFFGPGTRLTVL.

This clone was recorded only once. The rearrangement joins TRBV3-1 (or the pseudogene TRBV3-2) to TRBJ2-1; D not certain. This CDR3 is built from 12 residues. V dropped 3 bases and J dropped 4 bases, with 4 bases sitting between them. CDR1 and CDR2 (germline): LGHDT, YNNKEL (reference sequence). The CDR3 nucleotides read TGTGCCAGCAGCCAGATTTACAATGAGCAGTTCTTC. This sequence encodes CASSQIYNEQFF.

This sequence joins TRBV14 and TRBJ2-1; D tentatively fits TRBD1 or TRBD2 (5 bases each). Between the trimmed V and J ends, which lost 0 bases and 6 bases, there was a span of 21 bases. CDR3 length: 18 residues. In germline, CDR1 is SGHDN, CDR2 FVKESK. The CDR3 reads CASSQEGSVGLRGNEQFF. CDR3 bases: TGTGCCAGCAGCCAAGAAGGGTCCGTTGGGTTGAGGGGCAATGAGCAGTTCTTC.

This chain connects TRBV6-6 to TRBJ2-5; 7 positions match TRBD2. With 10 bases clipped from V and 5 bases from J, the junction kept 10 bases outside the gene matches. The CDR3 contains 13 residues. Per germline, CDR1 MNHNY and CDR2 SVGAGI (reference sequence). The DNA of the CDR3 is TGTGCCATCACGGAGGGAGGGCGGGAGACCCAGTACTTC. Protein sequence: CAITEGGRETQYF.

This clone was detected once. The chain couples TRBV15 to TRBJ2-1, with D unclear. The germline V gene encodes CDR1 LNHNV and CDR2 YYDKDF (reference sequence). V dropped 1 base and J dropped 4 bases, with 8 bases sitting between them. The CDR3 is 14 amino acids. The CDR3 nucleotides read TGTGCCACCAGCAGAGGTGCTACATACAATGAGCAGTTCTTC. Its protein product is CATSRGATYNEQFF.

The chain uses TRBV19 and TRBJ1-2; 11 bases map to TRBD1. Trimming removed 5 bases from V and 5 bases from J; junction bases left unmatched: 7. The CDR3 is 15 residues long. CDR1 is LNHDA, CDR2 SQIVND, per germline (reference sequence). The CDR3 reads CASSDGQGAKYGYTF. CDR3 nucleotides: TGTGCCAGTAGTGACGGACAGGGGGCGAAGTATGGCTACACCTTC.

This sequence joins TRBV2 and TRBJ1-1, with a possible D match to TRBD1 (5 bases). The germline gives CDR1 SNHLY, CDR2 FYNNEI. The CDR3 runs to 13 residues. The V end lost 3 bases, the J end lost 3 bases, and 8 bases lay between the germline ends. CDR3 loop: CASSDQGYTEAFF. The CDR3 DNA sequence: TGTGCCAGCAGTGATCAGGGATACACTGAAGCTTTCTTT.